Below, 28 T cell receptor beta chains from the same sample are listed, as sequenced in a study of T cells in women clearing cervical HPV infection. Only in-frame clones appear in the TCRdb table, and some are missing; sequencing was by immunoSEQ multiplex PCR. With 25,000 to 35,000 clones in the sample, the ten largest clones hold approximately 4.5%. The specimen sequenced was blood buffy coat. These receptors originate from a woman aged 18 to 69 with a cervical HPV16 infection that either progressed to CIN3+ or cleared (not recorded which).

Concerning this clone: The CDR3 end lies 3 residues beyond the end of the read and is filled in from the germline J gene. The rearrangement uses TRBV7-2 and TRBJ2-2; maybe TRBD1 (5 bases). The V end lost 5 bases, the J end lost 7 bases, and 11 bases lay between the germline ends. The germline gives CDR1 SGHTA, CDR2 FQGNSA. The CDR3 runs 13 residues. The covered CDR3 bases are TGTGCCAGCAGCCCAACAGGATTCGGGGAG. Residues: CASSPTGFGE. The CDR3 in its entirety is CASSPTGFGELFF.

As for this clone: The read ends 3 residues early relative to the CDR3; the germline J gene fills the gap. The rearrangement joins TRBV19 to TRBJ1-6; D gene unclear. Trimming stripped 6 bases from V and 8 bases from J, with 17 bases between. The V gene's germline CDR1 is LNHDA and CDR2 SQIVND (reference sequence). This CDR3 region has 15 residues. CDR3 sequence reads: CASRDRTIDHSPLHF. The part of the CDR3 DNA that was read is TGTGCCAGTAGAGACCGAACTATAGATCATTCACCC. The full variable domain, in which reference TRBV19 and TRBJ1-6 provide the parts outside the CDR3, is DGGITQSPKYLFRKEGQNVTLSCEQNLNHDAMYWYRQDPGQGLRLIYYSQIVNDFQKGDIAEGYSVSREKKESFPLTVTSAQKNPTAFYLCASRDRTIDHSPLHFGNGTRLTVT.

The CDR3 spells CASSPGFNSPLHF. The part of the CDR3 DNA that was read is TGTGCCAGCAGTCCGGGGTTTAATTCACCC. This chain connects TRBV7-9 to TRBJ1-6; D is unresolved. The CDR3 goes on 3 residues after the read ends, and that part is filled in from the germline J gene. Germline values: CDR1 SEHNR, CDR2 FQNEAQ (reference sequence). The CDR3 is 13 amino acids. V was trimmed by 6 bases and J by 6 bases, leaving 9 bases between them.

CDR3 DNA, as far as it was read: TGCAGTGCTAGAGATCATAAGACATCCTGGTTCCCAGATACG. Protein product: CSARDHKTSWFPDT. The whole CDR3 protein reads CSARDHKTSWFPDTQYF. The chain employs TRBV20-1 and TRBJ2-3; D remains unclear. The read stops 3 residues short of the end of the CDR3; the missing end is completed from the germline J gene. V was shortened by 0 bases and J by 4 bases, with 20 bases between the two germline ends. The germline CDR1 and CDR2 sequences are DFQATT and SNEGSKA (reference sequence). The CDR3 is 17 amino acids.

Comments on this clone: The observed sequence ends 3 residues before the CDR3 terminus, with the missing tail filled in from the germline J gene. V usage is TRBV30 and J usage is TRBJ1-1, with 7 positions matching TRBD1. The germline gives CDR1 GTSNPN, CDR2 SVGIG (reference sequence). V was pared by 7 bases and J by 0 bases, with 14 bases of the junction left unmatched. This CDR3 comprises 16 residues. CDR3 region: CASDRDSTKMNTEAFF. The part of the CDR3 DNA that was read is TGTGCCTCCGACCGGGACAGTACCAAAATGAACACTGAA.

As regards this clone: The read terminates 3 residues ahead of where the CDR3 ends, so the germline J gene completes it. The chain is built from TRBV20-1 and TRBJ1-1; perhaps TRBD1 as D (6 bases). The V end was cut by 8 bases, the J end by 0 bases, with 13 bases between. The germline CDR1 and CDR2 sequences are DFQATT and SNEGSKA (reference sequence). CDR3 size: 13 residues. CDR3 DNA (partial): TGCAGTTGCAGGGACATAATGAACACTGAA. It yields the protein CSCRDIMNTE. From start to end, the CDR3 is CSCRDIMNTEAFF.

The CDR3 spells CASSPGLATNNEQFF. CDR3 bases read: TGTGCCAGCAGCCCCGGACTAGCAACCAACAATGAG. The chain has TRBV11-3 and TRBJ2-1; 8 bases align to TRBD2. The CDR3 is cut off 3 residues early in the read; its end comes from the germline J gene. The CDR3 contains 15 residues. Germline V CDR1 and CDR2: SGHNT, YENEEA. J gave up 5 bases and V 5 bases, and 8 bases lay outside the gene matches.

Turning to this clone: The read stops 3 residues short of the end of the CDR3; the missing end is completed from the germline J gene. The rearrangement joins TRBV6-2 or TRBV6-3 to TRBJ2-7; TRBD1 matches 7 bases. The germline V gene encodes CDR1 MNHEY and CDR2 SVGEGT. V shed 2 bases, J shed 0 bases, and the junction held 7 bases outside the gene matches. The CDR3 extends over 16 amino acids. CDR3 DNA, as far as it was read: TGTGCCAGCAGTTACCCGACAGGGATACCCTCCTACGAG. Translation: CASSYPTGIPSYE. Given in full, the CDR3 is CASSYPTGIPSYEQYF.

On this clone itself: Coverage ceases 3 residues before the CDR3 finishes, and the germline J gene fills in the end. This sequence joins TRBV7-2 and TRBJ2-7; D uncertain. From germline, CDR1 is SGHTA and CDR2 FQGNSA. With 3 bases removed from V and 0 bases from J, the gap between germline ends came to 6 bases. CDR3 size: 13 residues. The covered CDR3 bases are TGTGCCAGCAGCTTTTCTAGCTCCTACGAG. This sequence encodes CASSFSSSYE. The whole CDR3 sequence reads CASSFSSSYEQYF.

In regard to this clone: The read terminates 3 residues before the CDR3 end, so the remaining end is supplied by the germline J gene. The gene calls are TRBV20-1 and TRBJ2-5, with D tentatively TRBD2 (7 bases). The CDR3 contains 14 residues. Germline-derived CDR1 and CDR2 are DFQATT and SNEGSKA (reference sequence). The ends were cut back, 0 bases at V and 4 bases at J, with 12 bases in the middle. The CDR3 region is CSARERGGRETQYF. The DNA read from the CDR3 is TGCAGTGCTAGAGAAAGGGGGGGGAGAGAGACC.

Of note for this clone: The read is 3 residues too short to cover the CDR3 end, so that end is filled in from the germline J gene. V gene TRBV30 combines with J gene TRBJ2-7; D is uncertain. Germline assignment: CDR1 GTSNPN and CDR2 SVGIG (reference sequence). This CDR3 region has 13 residues. Trimming took off 2 bases at V and 3 bases at J, with 11 bases between the two ends. Here the CDR3 reads CAWSPQIVYEQYF. CDR3 bases read: TGTGCCTGGAGTCCACAAATTGTCTACGAG. Full variable domain (rest looked up from reference TRBV30 and TRBJ2-7): SQTIHQWPATLVQPVGSPLSLECTVEGTSNPNLYWYRQAAGRGLQLLFYSVGIGQISSEVPQNLSASRPQDRQFILSSKKLLLSDSGFYLCAWSPQIVYEQYFGPGTRLTVT.

As for this clone: The read terminates 3 residues before the CDR3 end, so the remaining end is supplied by the germline J gene. The chain is built from TRBV6-2 or TRBV6-3 and TRBJ2-7; D is undetermined. Germline-derived CDR1 and CDR2 are MNHEY and SVGEGT. V shed 6 bases and J shed 2 bases, with 11 bases lying between them. CDR3 size: 13 residues. CDR3 sequence reads: CASSPQSPYEQYF. The covered CDR3 bases are TGTGCCAGCAGCCCACAATCCCCCTACGAG.

About this clone itself: Read data end 3 residues before the CDR3 end; the end is taken from the germline J gene. The J gene is TRBJ2-3, the V gene TRBV30; the match to TRBD2 covers 7 bases. J gave up 5 bases and V 7 bases, and 12 bases lay outside the gene matches. The CDR3 covers 14 residues. CDR1 is GTSNPN and CDR2 is SVGIG in the germline V gene (reference sequence). CDR3 amino acids: CAYQTSQLRDTQYF. The sequenced CDR3 bases are TGTGCCTACCAGACTAGCCAGCTTCGAGATACG.

A note on this clone: The CDR3 end is not reached by the read, which stops 3 residues before it; the germline J gene fills it in. The gene calls are TRBV6-2 or TRBV6-3 and TRBJ2-3, with 10 bases fitting TRBD2. From germline, CDR1 is MNHEY and CDR2 SVGEGT. CDR3 length: 16 residues. With 8 bases clipped from V and 2 bases from J, the junction kept 10 bases outside the gene matches. The CDR3 bases that were read are TGTGCCAGCGCCCCTGGACTAGCGGAAACCACAGATACG. This codes for CASAPGLAETTDT. The CDR3 as a whole reads CASAPGLAETTDTQYF.

The chain's CDR3 is CASTKPLAGYSTGELFF. The sequenced part of the CDR3 DNA is TGTGCCAGTACCAAACCCCTAGCGGGCTACAGCACCGGGGAG. J is TRBJ2-2 and V is TRBV19; 8 nucleotides match TRBD2. The missing CDR3 end, 3 residues past where the read stops, is filled in from the germline J gene. Germline CDR1 and CDR2: LNHDA and SQIVND (reference sequence). There are 17 residues in the CDR3. With V trimmed by 7 bases and J by 4 bases, 14 bases remained unmatched.

As concerns this clone: The read terminates 3 residues before the CDR3 end, so the remaining end is supplied by the germline J gene. This sequence joins TRBV2 and TRBJ1-1, with 9 bases that match TRBD1. Germline V gene lookup returns CDR1 SNHLY and CDR2 FYNNEI. J lost 4 bases, V lost 5 bases, and 2 bases had no gene match. This CDR3 region has 13 residues. CDR3 DNA, as far as it was read: TGTGCCAGCAGTAGGGACAGGGCCACTGAA. Encoded protein: CASSRDRATE. The full CDR3 protein is CASSRDRATEAFF.

To note about this clone: The read ends 3 residues shy of where the CDR3 ends; the end is completed using the germline J gene. This chain uses TRBV5-1 with TRBJ1-2; D gene unclear. CDR1 is SGHRS and CDR2 is YFSETQ in the germline V gene. CDR3 length equals 12 residues. The CDR3 sequence is CASSTRGEGYTF. CDR3 DNA (partial): TGCGCCAGCAGCACCCGGGGTGAAGGC.

Points on this clone: The read terminates 3 residues before the CDR3 end, so the remaining end is supplied by the germline J gene. The chain carries TRBV20-1 and TRBJ2-5, with 12 bases fitting TRBD2. From germline, CDR1 is DFQATT and CDR2 SNEGSKA (reference sequence). This CDR3 region has 14 residues. V was clipped by 4 bases and J by 3 bases; unmatched bases: 3. The sequenced CDR3 bases are TGCAGTGCTACCTGGACTAGCGGGAAAGAGACC. It translates to CSATWTSGKET. The whole CDR3 reads CSATWTSGKETQYF.

On this clone itself: The CDR3 end lies 3 residues beyond the end of the read and is filled in from the germline J gene. The chain couples TRBV19 to TRBJ1-1; D remains ambiguous. V dropped 5 bases and J dropped 3 bases, with 10 bases sitting between them. The CDR3 has 13 amino acids. From germline, CDR1 is LNHDA and CDR2 SQIVND (reference sequence). The CDR3 reads CASSPRLDTEAFF. Incomplete CDR3 DNA: TGTGCCAGTAGTCCCAGGCTGGACACTGAA. The full variable domain, with the rest looked up from reference TRBV19 and TRBJ1-1, is DGGITQSPKYLFRKEGQNVTLSCEQNLNHDAMYWYRQDPGQGLRLIYYSQIVNDFQKGDIAEGYSVSREKKESFPLTVTSAQKNPTAFYLCASSPRLDTEAFFGQGTRLTVV.

About this clone: A junction boundary mismatches the germline segment, possibly from a read error. The read halts 3 residues ahead of the CDR3 end, with the missing end drawn from the germline J gene. V usage is TRBV4-2 and J usage is TRBJ2-2; maybe TRBD2 (6 bases). Germline CDR1 and CDR2: LGHNA and YNFKEQ. This CDR3 comprises 14 residues. The CDR3 spells CASSLGRGTGELFF. The part of the CDR3 DNA that was read is TGCGCCAGCAGCCTTGGGCGGGGCACCGGGGAG.

Comment on this clone: Sequencing ends 3 residues short of the CDR3 end; the germline J gene provides the rest. The chain employs TRBV29-1 and TRBJ2-2, with D perhaps matching TRBD1 (6 bases). This CDR3 has 15 residues. With 2 bases removed from V and 4 bases from J, the gap between germline ends came to 14 bases. In germline, CDR1 is SQVTM, CDR2 ANQGSEA. The CDR3 DNA, read in part, is TGCAGCGTTGAAAGACAGGACAGACCCACCGGGGAG. Protein product: CSVERQDRPTGE. The full CDR3 reads CSVERQDRPTGELFF.

A note on this clone: Read sequence stops 3 residues before the CDR3 end, and the germline J gene provides the missing end. The V and J genes are TRBV14 and TRBJ1-2; maybe TRBD1 (5 bases). Germline assignment: CDR1 SGHDN and CDR2 FVKESK. V was shortened by 0 bases and J by 2 bases, with 13 bases between the two germline ends. The CDR3 extends over 16 amino acids. The CDR3 is CASSQDLAGLNYGYTF. CDR3 DNA (partial): TGTGCCAGCAGCCAAGATCTGGCAGGGCTGAACTATGGC.

A note on this clone: The read falls 3 residues short of the CDR3 end, and the missing part is taken from the germline J gene. This chain connects TRBV18 to TRBJ2-1; TRBD1 matches at 7 bases. Looked up from germline, CDR1 is KGHSH and CDR2 is LQKENI. This CDR3 has 15 amino acids. With 2 bases clipped from V and 5 bases from J, the junction kept 6 bases outside the gene matches. The CDR3 is CASSPRQGRDNEQFF. CDR3 DNA (partial): TGTGCCAGCTCACCAAGACAGGGTCGGGACAATGAG.

Note on this clone: From the germline J gene comes the end of the CDR3, since the read stops 3 residues before it. V gene TRBV2 combines with J gene TRBJ1-2, with D possibly being TRBD1 (5 bases). CDR1 SNHLY and CDR2 FYNNEI come from the germline V gene. The CDR3 extends over 13 amino acids. Trimming took off 8 bases at V and 6 bases at J, with 16 bases between the two ends. The sequenced CDR3 bases are TGTGCCAGCTTCCTGGTCGAGGGGAATGGC. This codes for CASFLVEGNG. The complete CDR3 reads CASFLVEGNGYTF.

On this clone itself: From the germline J gene comes the end of the CDR3, since the read stops 3 residues before it. V and J are TRBV20-1 and TRBJ1-1, with D possibly being TRBD1 (6 bases). The V gene's germline CDR1 is DFQATT and CDR2 SNEGSKA (reference sequence). This CDR3 has 10 residues. CDR3 bases read: TGCAGTGCTGCACAGGGAGAA. This sequence encodes CSAAQGE. The CDR3 in full is CSAAQGEAFF.

Notes on this clone: The read terminates 3 residues ahead of where the CDR3 ends, so the germline J gene completes it. The V call is TRBV20-1, the J call TRBJ1-6, with a weak D call TRBD1 (5 bases). Trimming removed 6 bases from V and 2 bases from J, with 11 bases in between. The CDR3 sequence is 14 residues long. Germline CDR1 reads DFQATT; CDR2 reads SNEGSKA (reference sequence). CDR3 DNA, as far as it was read: TGCAGTGCCAATCAGGGAACCTATAATTCACCC. Amino acids: CSANQGTYNSP. The full CDR3 reads CSANQGTYNSPLHF.

A word on this clone: The read stops 3 residues short of the end of the CDR3; the missing end is completed from the germline J gene. This sequence joins TRBV6-1 and TRBJ1-1; maybe TRBD1 (6 bases). The CDR3 contains 13 residues. Germline values: CDR1 MNHNS, CDR2 SASEGT. V gave up 1 base and J gave up 4 bases, with 7 bases separating them. CDR3 amino acids: CASSEDRATEAFF. Incomplete CDR3 DNA: TGTGCCAGCAGTGAAGACAGGGCCACTGAA.

As to this clone: The missing CDR3 end, 3 residues past where the read stops, is filled in from the germline J gene. The chain couples TRBV11-2 to TRBJ2-3, with D hard to call. The germline V gene has CDR1 SGHAT and CDR2 FQNNGV. Between the trimmed V and J ends, which lost 2 bases and 1 base, there was a span of 4 bases. The CDR3 spans 13 residues. The DNA read from the CDR3 is TGTGCCAGCAGCTTACCCGGCACAGATACG. Translating it yields CASSLPGTDT. The complete CDR3 protein is CASSLPGTDTQYF.